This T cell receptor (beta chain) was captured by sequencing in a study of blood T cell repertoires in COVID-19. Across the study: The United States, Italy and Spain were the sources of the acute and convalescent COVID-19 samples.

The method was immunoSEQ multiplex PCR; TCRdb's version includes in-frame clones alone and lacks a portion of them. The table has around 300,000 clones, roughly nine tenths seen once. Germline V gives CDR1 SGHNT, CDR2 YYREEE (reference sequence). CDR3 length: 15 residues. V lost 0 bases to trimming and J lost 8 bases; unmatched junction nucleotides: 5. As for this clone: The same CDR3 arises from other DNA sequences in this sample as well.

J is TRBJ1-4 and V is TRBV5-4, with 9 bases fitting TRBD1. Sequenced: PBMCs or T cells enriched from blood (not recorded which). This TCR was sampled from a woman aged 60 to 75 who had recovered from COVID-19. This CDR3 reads CASSLDRGLGEKLFF. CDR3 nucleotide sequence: TGTGCCAGCAGCTTGGACAGGGGGCTAGGGGAAAAACTGTTTTTT.